These 9 T cell receptor beta chains came from one sample sequenced in a study of blood T cell repertoires in COVID-19. The data were produced by immunoSEQ multiplex PCR, yet TCRdb's version contains in-frame clones alone and is incomplete. The data show about 250,000 clones, with around 88% seen just once and about 6% held by the top ten. The sample taken for sequencing was peripheral blood. The receptors were gathered from an elderly woman with COVID-19, enrolled during active disease.

The chain combines TRBV11-1 with TRBJ1-1; possibly TRBD1 for D (5 bases). The CDR3 consists of 13 residues. Germline lookup yields CDR1 SGHAT and CDR2 FQDESV (reference sequence). Trimming stripped 7 bases from V and 4 bases from J, with 13 bases between. The CDR3 sequence is CASKRGGSTEAFF. CDR3 DNA: TGTGCCAGCAAACGCGGGGGGAGCACTGAAGCTTTCTTT.

This chain connects TRBV14 to TRBJ1-1; D may be TRBD1 (6 bases). In germline, CDR1 is SGHDN, CDR2 FVKESK. Trimming took 3 bases from V and 6 from J, leaving 11 bases between them. The CDR3 has 13 residues. The CDR3 spells CASSHVQGSEAFF. CDR3 coding DNA: TGTGCCAGCAGCCATGTACAGGGCTCTGAAGCTTTCTTT.

The chain carries TRBV7-2 and TRBJ1-5; weak D call: TRBD1 (5 bases). Germline V lookup: CDR1 SGHTA, CDR2 FQGNSA. The CDR3 is 15 residues long. Trimming pared 4 bases from V and 2 bases from J, leaving 12 bases between. Here the CDR3 DNA reads TGTGCCAGCAGCTCCGAAGCGGGGGGCAATCAGCCCCAGCATTTT. Translated: CASSSEAGGNQPQHF.

This clone turned up a few times. The rearrangement links TRBV5-6 to TRBJ1-3, with a possible D match to TRBD1 (6 bases). The CDR3 runs to 17 residues. Germline V CDR1 and CDR2: SGHDT, YYEEEE. With 5 bases removed from V and 0 bases from J, the gap between germline ends came to 18 bases. The CDR3 nucleotides read TGTGCCAGCAGTTATCAACCCAGGGGCCGCTCTGGAAACACCATATATTTT. The encoded protein is CASSYQPRGRSGNTIYF.

CDR3 in amino acids: CAISGGTGVNEKLFF. The CDR3 coding sequence is TGTGCCATCAGTGGGGGTACAGGGGTTAATGAAAAACTGTTTTTT. The genes are TRBV10-3 and TRBJ1-4; 7 bases agree with TRBD1. The length of the CDR3 is 15 residues. Germline lookup yields CDR1 ENHRY and CDR2 SYGVKD. Trimming at V came to 4 bases and at J to 4 bases, leaving 6 bases not matched to a gene.

The chain joins TRBV19 to TRBJ1-2, with 9 positions matching TRBD1. CDR3 length equals 17 residues. Per the germline V gene, CDR1 is LNHDA and CDR2 is SQIVND (reference sequence). V shed 7 bases, J shed 7 bases, and the junction held 19 bases outside the gene matches. The CDR3 DNA reads TGTGCCAGTACCCTGAGGGACAGGGCGACCTTCGGGGGTGGCTACACCTTC. It is translated as CASTLRDRATFGGGYTF.

This clone was counted ten times or more. This rearrangement joins TRBV5-1 to TRBJ1-6, with TRBD1 as a possible D gene (5 bases). This CDR3 has 13 amino acids. Looked up from germline, CDR1 is SGHRS and CDR2 is YFSETQ. The V and J ends lost 0 bases and 9 bases respectively, with 7 bases between them. The CDR3 sequence: CASSLGQPSPLHF. CDR3 in DNA: TGCGCCAGCAGCTTGGGACAGCCTTCACCCCTCCACTTT.

The sample holds one count of this clone. The genes are TRBV18 and TRBJ1-2; 7 nucleotides align to TRBD1. Germline V CDR1 and CDR2: KGHSH, LQKENI. The length of the CDR3 is 13 residues. Trimming took 5 bases from V and 8 from J; bases not matched to a gene: 8. The CDR3 DNA sequence: TGTGCCAGCTCATCAAACACAGGGGACGGCTACACCTTC. This encodes CASSSNTGDGYTF.

The J gene is TRBJ1-3, the V gene TRBV5-4; no reliable D call. The CDR3 is made up of 13 amino acids. V was pared by 0 bases and J by 4 bases, with 5 bases between. Germline V gives CDR1 SGHNT, CDR2 YYREEE (reference sequence). The CDR3 loop reads CASSLDSGNTIYF. CDR3 coding DNA: TGTGCCAGCAGCTTGGACTCAGGAAACACCATATATTTT.